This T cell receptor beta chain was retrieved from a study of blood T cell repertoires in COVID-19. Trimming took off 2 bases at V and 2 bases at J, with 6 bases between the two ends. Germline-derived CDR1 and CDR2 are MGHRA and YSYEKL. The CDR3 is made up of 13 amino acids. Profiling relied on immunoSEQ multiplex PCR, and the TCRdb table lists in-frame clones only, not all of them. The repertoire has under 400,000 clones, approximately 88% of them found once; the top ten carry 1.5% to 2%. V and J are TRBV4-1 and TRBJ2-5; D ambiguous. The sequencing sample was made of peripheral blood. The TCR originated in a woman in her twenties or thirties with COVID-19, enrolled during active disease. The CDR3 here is CASSQLVQETQYF. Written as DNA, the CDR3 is TGCGCCAGCAGCCAACTAGTTCAAGAGACCCAGTACTTC.